The 2 T cell receptor beta chains below come from one sample, sequenced in a study of shared clonotypes between healthy human individuals. TCRdb keeps only in-frame clones here, not all; method: immunoSEQ multiplex PCR. The sample includes 1.4 million to 1.5 million clones, roughly 96% of them seen just once. Material for sequencing was naive CD4+ T cells sorted from blood. This sample's subset: CD45RA+ positively selected. These TCRs come from a man aged 30 to 39 in good health.

This clone was seen just once. The junction differs from germline at one of its ends, possibly a read error. The rearrangement uses TRBV7-7 and TRBJ2-2; weak D call: TRBD1 (5 bases). This CDR3 is 13 amino acids long. Germline V gene sequence: CDR1 SSHAT, CDR2 FNYEAQ (reference sequence). The CDR3 sequence is CASSSDSSGELFF. The CDR3 DNA reads as TGTGCTAGCAGCTCAGACAGTTCCGGGGAGCTGTTTTTT. Together with reference TRBV7-7 and TRBJ2-2, the CDR3 gives the full variable domain: GAGVSQSPRYKVTKRGQDVTLRCDPISSHATLYWYQQALGQGPEFLTYFNYEAQPDKSGLPSDRFSAERPEGSISTLTIQRTEQRDSAMYRCASSSDSSGELFFGEGSRLTVL.

This chain links TRBV9 with TRBJ2-7; 7 bases match TRBD2. Germline V gives CDR1 SGDLS, CDR2 YYNGEE. J lost 2 bases, V lost 4 bases, and 9 bases had no gene match. This CDR3 is 15 amino acids long. The CDR3 reads CASSPQGAGAYEQYF. The CDR3 nucleotides read TGTGCCAGCAGCCCCCAAGGGGCGGGGGCCTACGAGCAGTACTTC.